These T cell receptor beta chains were read from a single sample in a study of cytomegalovirus exposure and HLA in healthy donors. Profiling relied on immunoSEQ multiplex PCR, and the TCRdb table lists in-frame clones only, not all of them. The sample records 200,000 to 300,000 clones, around 76% being singletons. The sequenced material came from PBMCs. The receptors were gathered from a woman in her 40s in good health and CMV-seropositive. The CDR3 runs from the conserved cysteine through the conserved F or W. Each record gives: V gene, D gene, J gene, clone size, CDR3 DNA, CDR3 protein. D genes are given only for firm matches. Not all rows give a size; the values are once, few, many and, for expanded clones, a class.

>TRBV19|-|TRBJ1-4|-
TGTGCCAGTAGTATCCTGGCAGGAGGTAATGAAAAACTGTTTTTT
CASSILAGGNEKLFF
>TRBV6-5|-|TRBJ1-3|-
TGTGCCAGCAGTTACTCGTATTTAGGAAACACCATATATTTT
CASSYSYLGNTIYF
>TRBV9|-|TRBJ2-2|-
TGTGCCAGCAGCGTAGCTAGAGAATCAGGGGTGGACACCGGGGAGCTGTTTTTT
CASSVARESGVDTGELFF
>TRBV6-4|TRBD2|TRBJ2-3|-
TGTGCCAGCAGTCCTACTAGCGATCTCCCAGATACGCAGTATTTT
CASSPTSDLPDTQYF
>TRBV7-2|-|TRBJ1-2|-
TGTGCCAGCAGCCCACTAATCGACCCGGGCTATGGCTACACCTTC
CASSPLIDPGYGYTF
>TRBV9|-|TRBJ2-5|-
TGTGCCAGCAGCGTGAGCCAAGAGACCCAGTACTTC
CASSVSQETQYF
>TRBV19|-|TRBJ1-4|-
TGTGCCAGTAGACAACGAGGGGGTATCGCAACTAATGAAAAACTGTTTTTT
CASRQRGGIATNEKLFF
>TRBV6-5|-|TRBJ1-1|-
TGTGCCAGCAGGATACAGGGCGGCGTGACTGAAGCCTTCTTT
CASRIQGGVTEAFF
>TRBV7-8|TRBD1|TRBJ1-1|-
TGTGCCAGCAGCCCGAGGACAGGGGTGGGTGCTTTCTTT
CASSPRTGVGAFF
>TRBV18|-|TRBJ2-7|once
TGTGCCAGCTCACCAAGACAGGCTCACGAGCAGTACTTC
CASSPRQAHEQYF
>TRBV19|TRBD2|TRBJ2-7|-
TGTGCCAGTAGTAAGGGACTAGCGGGAGACGAGCAGTACTTC
CASSKGLAGDEQYF
>TRBV29-1|-|TRBJ1-2|-
TGCAGCGTTGAGCAGGGGAACTATGGCTACACCTTC
CSVEQGNYGYTF
>TRBV10-3|TRBD2|TRBJ2-3|-
TGTGCCATCAGCTCCGCGGGAGCCCGCACAGATACGCAGTATTTT
CAISSAGARTDTQYF
>TRBV7-9|-|TRBJ2-1|-
TGTGCCAGCAGCTTAGTGGGGGGAAATGAGCAGTTCTTC
CASSLVGGNEQFF
>TRBV5-4|TRBD1|TRBJ1-3|-
TGTGCCAGCAGCTCGGACAGGGCGGACACCATATATTTT
CASSSDRADTIYF
>TRBV30|TRBD1|TRBJ1-5|-
TGTGCCTGGAGGGACAGGGGGCTGAGCAATCAGCCCCAGCATTTT
CAWRDRGLSNQPQHF
>TRBV27|TRBD2|TRBJ2-1|-
TGTGCCAGCAGTTTATCCACAGTGTTCCCCTCGGGGTCGGCTAGCGGGAGCTCCTACAATGAGCAGTTCTTC
CASSLSTVFPSGSASGSSYNEQFF
>TRBV2|-|TRBJ2-5|-
TGTGCCAGCAGTAACCGGGACACCCAAGAGACCCAGTACTTC
CASSNRDTQETQYF
>TRBV9|TRBD1|TRBJ2-7|-
TGTGCCAGCAGCGTAGGTTGGACAGGGGCATACGAGCAGTACTTC
CASSVGWTGAYEQYF
>TRBV5-1|TRBD2|TRBJ2-1|-
TGCGCCAGCAGCTGGACTAGCGGGAGTTCCTACAATGAGCAGTTCTTC
CASSWTSGSSYNEQFF
>TRBV25-1|-|TRBJ2-5|-
TGTGCCAGCAGTGAATGGAACGGCGGAGGAGAGCAGTACTTC
CASSEWNGGGEQYF
>TRBV9|-|TRBJ1-1|few
TGTGCCAGCAGCGTCGGGAGGGGGAACACTGAAGCTTTCTTT
CASSVGRGNTEAFF
>TRBV7-9|-|TRBJ2-5|-
TGTGCCAGCAGCTTAGTAGGCAGGGCGGAGACCCAGTACTTC
CASSLVGRAETQYF
>TRBV7-9|-|TRBJ1-2|-
TGTTCCAGCAGCTTAGGAGGAAGTGGTGGCTACACCTTC
CSSSLGGSGGYTF
>TRBV11-2|-|TRBJ1-6|-
TGTGCCAGCAGCTTAGACCAGGGTAGCTATTATAATTCACCCCTCCACTTT
CASSLDQGSYYNSPLHF
>TRBV28|-|TRBJ1-1|few
TGTGCCAGCAGTCTCCTTTACAGGGTGAACACTGAAGCTTTCTTT
CASSLLYRVNTEAFF
>TRBV29-1|-|TRBJ2-7|-
TGCAGCGTTGAACTACCGGGAGTGACACCCTACGAGCAGTACTTC
CSVELPGVTPYEQYF
>TRBV9|-|TRBJ1-1|-
TGTGCCAGCAGCGTCACAGGCCAGAACACTGAAGCTTTCTTT
CASSVTGQNTEAFF
>TRBV10-1|TRBD2|TRBJ2-2|-
TGCGCCAGCGGAAGAGCGGGAGGATCCGGGGAGCTGTTTTTT
CASGRAGGSGELFF
>TRBV5-6|-|TRBJ1-6|-
TGTGCCAGCAGCTTGGCAGGGCCGAATTCACCCCTCCACTTT
CASSLAGPNSPLHF
>TRBV27|-|TRBJ2-1|-
TGTGCCATCCGTCCTCGGAGGGCTACCTACAATGAGCAGTTCTTC
CAIRPRRATYNEQFF
>TRBV7-2|-|TRBJ2-7|-
TGTGCCAGCAGCTCAGAGGGCGGTAGAAGTTTCGAGCAGTACTTC
CASSSEGGRSFEQYF
>TRBV6-5|-|TRBJ2-7|-
TGTGCCAGCAGTTATTTCCTTCCAGCCTACGAGCAGTACTTC
CASSYFLPAYEQYF
>TRBV30|-|TRBJ1-2|-
TGTGCCTGGAGTGTACGTCCCGGGGGGTTGGGTTATGGCTACACCTTC
CAWSVRPGGLGYGYTF
>TRBV14|TRBD1|TRBJ1-5|few
TGTGCCAGCAGCCCACAGGGGGCATGGCAGCCCCAGCATTTT
CASSPQGAWQPQHF
>TRBV6-1|-|TRBJ1-5|-
TGTGCCAGCAGGCAAACAGATGCAGTCAATCAGCCCCAGCATTTT
CASRQTDAVNQPQHF
>TRBV30|TRBD2|TRBJ2-5|-
TGTGCCTGGAGTATGGGAGCGGGAGGGCCTGAGACCCAGTACTTC
CAWSMGAGGPETQYF
>TRBV7-3|TRBD2|TRBJ2-1|-
TGTGCCAGCGGCGGGAGTAGGAATGAGCAGTTCTTC
CASGGSRNEQFF
>TRBV7-3|TRBD1|TRBJ1-2|-
TGTGCCAGCAGCTTAACGGGGGACAGGGCTGGCTACACCTTC
CASSLTGDRAGYTF
>TRBV4-2|TRBD1|TRBJ1-6|-
TGTGCCAGCAGCCAAAGCACGGGACAGTCCAATTCACCCCTCCACTTT
CASSQSTGQSNSPLHF
>TRBV4-1|-|TRBJ2-5|once
TGCGCCAGCAGTCAAGATTTAGCCAGCTTTGAGACCCAGTACTTC
CASSQDLASFETQYF
>TRBV11-2|-|TRBJ1-6|-
TGTGCCAGCAGCTTAGAGGCGGGCCCCTCACCCCTCCACTTT
CASSLEAGPSPLHF
>TRBV7-9|-|TRBJ2-2|-
TGTGCCAGCAGTAACCTAGCGATCGGGGAGCTGTTTTTT
CASSNLAIGELFF
>TRBV9|TRBD2|TRBJ2-5|once
TGTGCCAGCAGCGTAGGCGGGGGGGCCGGGGAGACCCAGTACTTC
CASSVGGGAGETQYF
>TRBV11-2|-|TRBJ1-3|-
TGTGCCAGCAGCCAAGCGGGAAACACCATATATTTT
CASSQAGNTIYF
>TRBV5-4|TRBD1|TRBJ2-5|-
TGTGCCAGCAGTCCAGGGGGCTTAGAGACCCAGTACTTC
CASSPGGLETQYF
>TRBV7-2|-|TRBJ1-3|-
TGTGCCAGCAGCCAGGCGGGAGGCTCTGGAAACACCATATATTTT
CASSQAGGSGNTIYF
>TRBV18|-|TRBJ1-2|few
TGTGCCAGCTCACCAATCCAGGATGGAGGGGGCTACACCTTC
CASSPIQDGGGYTF
>TRBV2|-|TRBJ1-2|-
TGTGCCAGCAGTGAAGACAGAATAAACTATGGCTACACCTTC
CASSEDRINYGYTF
>TRBV5-8|-|TRBJ1-1|once
TGTGCCAGCAGCTTGATGTCAGGGGCCGGAGCTTTCTTT
CASSLMSGAGAFF
>TRBV7-6|-|TRBJ2-7|-
TGTGCCAGCAGCGCCGGGGGGCTCTCCTACGAGCAGTACTTC
CASSAGGLSYEQYF
>TRBV27|TRBD1|TRBJ1-2|-
TGTGCCAGCAGGCCCACAGGGGGCGACTATGGCTACACCTTC
CASRPTGGDYGYTF
>TRBV30|-|TRBJ1-1|-
TGTGCCTGGAGTGCCGGGACTCAGGGGAACACTGAAGCTTTCTTT
CAWSAGTQGNTEAFF
>TRBV2|-|TRBJ2-5|-
TGTGCCAGCAGTGCCTCGACGGCGGTGAAAGAGACCCAGTACTTC
CASSASTAVKETQYF
>TRBV19|-|TRBJ1-3|-
TGTGCCAGTAGTGCGGGACGGGCCTCTGGAAACACCATATATTTT
CASSAGRASGNTIYF